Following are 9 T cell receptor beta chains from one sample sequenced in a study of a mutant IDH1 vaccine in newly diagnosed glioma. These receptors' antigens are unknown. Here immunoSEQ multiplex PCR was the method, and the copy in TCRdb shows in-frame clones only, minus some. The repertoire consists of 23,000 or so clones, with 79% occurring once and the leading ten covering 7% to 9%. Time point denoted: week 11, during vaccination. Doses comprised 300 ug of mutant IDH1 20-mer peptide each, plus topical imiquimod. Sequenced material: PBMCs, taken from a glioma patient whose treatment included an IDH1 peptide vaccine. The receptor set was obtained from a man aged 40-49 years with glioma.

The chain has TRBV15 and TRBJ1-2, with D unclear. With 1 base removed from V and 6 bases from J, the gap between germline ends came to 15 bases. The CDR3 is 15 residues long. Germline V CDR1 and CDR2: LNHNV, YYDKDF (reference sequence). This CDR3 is CATSRGTIVEDGYTF. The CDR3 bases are TGTGCCACCAGCAGAGGCACCATCGTGGAGGATGGCTACACCTTC.

Written as DNA, the CDR3 is TGTGCCAGCAGCGATCGGAGGGGCGCACATGGCTACACCTTC. As protein: CASSDRRGAHGYTF. The gene calls are TRBV9 and TRBJ1-2, with a possible D match to TRBD1 (5 bases). Per the germline V gene, CDR1 is SGDLS and CDR2 is YYNGEE. V was trimmed by 3 bases and J by 6 bases, leaving 15 bases between them. This CDR3 has 14 amino acids.

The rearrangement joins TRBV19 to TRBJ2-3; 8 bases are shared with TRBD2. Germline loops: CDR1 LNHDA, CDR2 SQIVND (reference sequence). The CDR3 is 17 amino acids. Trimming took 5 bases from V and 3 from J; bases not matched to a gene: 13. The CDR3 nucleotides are TGTGCCAGTAGTCCTGAGCGGGGGAGGGATGGGACAGATACGCAGTATTTT. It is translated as CASSPERGRDGTDTQYF.

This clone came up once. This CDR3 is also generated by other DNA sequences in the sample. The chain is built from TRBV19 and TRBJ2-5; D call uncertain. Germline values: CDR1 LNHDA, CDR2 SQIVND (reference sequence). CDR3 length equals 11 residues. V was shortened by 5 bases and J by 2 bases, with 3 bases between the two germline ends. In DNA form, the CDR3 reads TGTGCCAGTAGTCAGCAAGAGACCCAGTACTTC. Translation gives CASSQQETQYF.

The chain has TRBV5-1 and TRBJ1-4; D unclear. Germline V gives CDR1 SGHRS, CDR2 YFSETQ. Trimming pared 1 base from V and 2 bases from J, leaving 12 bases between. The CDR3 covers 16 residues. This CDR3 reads CASSLSYGSTNEKLFF. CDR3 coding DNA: TGCGCCAGCAGCTTGTCATATGGGTCGACTAATGAAAAACTGTTTTTT. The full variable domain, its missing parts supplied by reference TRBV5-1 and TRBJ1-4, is KAGVTQTPRYLIKTRGQQVTLSCSPISGHRSVSWYQQTPGQGLQFLFEYFSETQRNKGNFPGRFSGRQFSNSRSEMNVSTLELGDSALYLCASSLSYGSTNEKLFFGSGTQLSVL.

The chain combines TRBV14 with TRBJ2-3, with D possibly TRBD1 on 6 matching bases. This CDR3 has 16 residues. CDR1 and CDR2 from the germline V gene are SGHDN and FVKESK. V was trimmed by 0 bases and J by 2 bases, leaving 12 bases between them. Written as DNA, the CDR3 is TGTGCCAGCAGCCAAGACCCCGGACAGACCACAGATACGCAGTATTTT. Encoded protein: CASSQDPGQTTDTQYF. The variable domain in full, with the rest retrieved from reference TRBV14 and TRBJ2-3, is EAGVTQFPSHSVIEKGQTVTLRCDPISGHDNLYWYRRVMGKEIKFLLHFVKESKQDESGMPNNRFLAERTGGTYSTLKVQPAELEDSGVYFCASSQDPGQTTDTQYFGPGTRLTVL.

CDR3 DNA: TGTGCCAGCAATAATGGGAACACCGGGGAGCTGTTTTTT. Translated: CASNNGNTGELFF. This rearrangement joins TRBV6-1 to TRBJ2-2, with D unclear. The CDR3 contains 13 residues. The V gene lost 7 bases and the J gene lost 1 base, with 7 bases spanning the gap. Germline CDR1 is MNHNS and CDR2 is SASEGT.

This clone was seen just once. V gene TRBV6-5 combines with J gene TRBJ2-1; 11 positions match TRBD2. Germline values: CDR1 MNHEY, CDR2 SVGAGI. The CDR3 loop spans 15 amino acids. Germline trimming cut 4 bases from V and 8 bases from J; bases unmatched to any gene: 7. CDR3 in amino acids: CASSSTSGRSDEQFF. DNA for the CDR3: TGTGCCAGCAGTTCTACTAGCGGGAGATCGGATGAGCAGTTCTTC.

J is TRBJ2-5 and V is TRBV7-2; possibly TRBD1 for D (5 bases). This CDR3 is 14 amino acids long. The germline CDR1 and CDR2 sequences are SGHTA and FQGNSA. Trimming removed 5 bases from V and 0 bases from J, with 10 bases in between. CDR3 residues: CASSKQAHQETQYF. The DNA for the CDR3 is TGTGCCAGCAGCAAACAGGCCCACCAAGAGACCCAGTACTTC.